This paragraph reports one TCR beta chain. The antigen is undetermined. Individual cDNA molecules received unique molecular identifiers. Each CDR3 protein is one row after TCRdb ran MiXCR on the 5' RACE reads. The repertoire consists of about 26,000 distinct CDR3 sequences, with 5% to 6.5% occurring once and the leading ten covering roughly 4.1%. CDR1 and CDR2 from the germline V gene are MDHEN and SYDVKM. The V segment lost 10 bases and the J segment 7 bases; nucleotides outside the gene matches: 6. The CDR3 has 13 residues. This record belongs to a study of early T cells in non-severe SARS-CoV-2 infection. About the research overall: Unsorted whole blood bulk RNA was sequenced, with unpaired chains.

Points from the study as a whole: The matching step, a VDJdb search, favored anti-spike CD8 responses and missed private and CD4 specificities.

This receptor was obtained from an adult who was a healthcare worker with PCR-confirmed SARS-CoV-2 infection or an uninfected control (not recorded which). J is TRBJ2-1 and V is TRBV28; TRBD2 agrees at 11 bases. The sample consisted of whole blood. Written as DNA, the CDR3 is TGTGCCACCTTACTAGCGGGAGCGAATGAGCAGTTCTTC. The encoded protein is CATLLAGANEQFF.